The 23 T cell receptor beta chains in this list originate from one sample, sequenced in a study of shared clonotypes between healthy human individuals (dated by TCRdb to 2018 to 2020). Receptor amplification or capture employed the immunoSEQ multiplex PCR assay. In TCRdb, the immuneACCESS table is reduced to in-frame sequences with V and J assigned. These tables do not hold every clone; where another copy was compared, an unresolved V gene accounts for under half, and the others remain unexplained. Present in this sample are roughly 500,000 clones, roughly 80% of which were seen just once. Together, the top ten hold roughly 12% of the sample. Sequenced sample: PBMCs. These receptors originate from a woman between 40 and 50 years old in good health. Some clones in this sample may be carry-over from other donors' samples.

The V call is TRBV7-2, the J call TRBJ2-2; D uncertain. Germline CDR1 reads SGHTA; CDR2 reads FQGNSA. The CDR3 covers 16 residues. V lost 4 bases to trimming and J lost 7 bases, with 19 bases between them. The CDR3 DNA reads as TGTGCCAGCAGCTCTCAACTGTCTAGTATAGGCGGGGAGCTGTTTTTT. It encodes CASSSQLSSIGGELFF.

The rearrangement uses TRBV28 and TRBJ2-7; unclear D gene. Germline loops: CDR1 MDHEN, CDR2 SYDVKM. V was clipped by 7 bases and J by 3 bases, with 10 bases between them. This CDR3 contains 12 residues. The CDR3 DNA is TGTGCCAGCATGGGCCCTTTCTACGAGCAGTACTTC. Amino acids: CASMGPFYEQYF.

This clone was seen just once. This rearrangement joins TRBV11-2 to TRBJ2-7, with 9 positions matching TRBD1. This CDR3 region has 14 residues. CDR1 is SGHAT and CDR2 is FQNNGV in the germline V gene. V dropped 1 base and J dropped 4; count of bases not matched to a gene: 2. The CDR3 DNA reads as TGTGCCAGCAGCTTAGTGGGGACAGGGTACGAGCAGTACTTC. Its translation is CASSLVGTGYEQYF.

This clone was detected only a few times. This chain connects TRBV11-3 to TRBJ1-1; D is undetermined. Deletions cut 3 bases from V and 3 bases from J, with 8 bases between. The CDR3 runs to 13 residues. CDR1 is SGHNT, CDR2 YENEEA, per germline. The CDR3 loop reads CASSFTLYTEAFF. CDR3 in DNA: TGTGCCAGCAGCTTCACCTTGTACACTGAAGCTTTCTTT. Based on the CDR3 plus reference TRBV11-3 and TRBJ1-1, the full variable domain is EAGVVQSPRYKIIEKKQPVAFWCNPISGHNTLYWYLQNLGQGPELLIRYENEEAVDDSQLPKDRFSAERLKGVDSTLKIQPAELGDSAVYLCASSFTLYTEAFFGQGTRLTVV.

CDR3 amino acids: CASSLKAFGLAGGNEQFF. In nucleotides, the CDR3 is TGTGCCAGCAGCTTAAAAGCGTTTGGACTAGCGGGAGGCAATGAGCAGTTCTTC. This chain links TRBV5-4 with TRBJ2-1; 14 nucleotides match TRBD2. The V segment lost 2 bases and the J segment 6 bases; nucleotides outside the gene matches: 10. Germline CDR1 and CDR2: SGHNT and YYREEE (reference sequence). The CDR3 runs to 18 residues.

About this clone itself: Given a far larger clone just one base away, this is likely a sequencing read error. The gene calls are TRBV30 and TRBJ2-5; 10 nucleotides line up with TRBD2. This CDR3 has 14 residues. J lost 8 bases, V lost 4 bases, and 10 bases had no gene match. CDR1 and CDR2 from the germline V gene are GTSNPN and SVGIG (reference sequence). CDR3 region: CAWNLAGAEDTQYF. In nucleotides, the CDR3 is TGTGCCTGGAATCTAGCGGGAGCAGAGGATACCCAGTACTTC.

The V and J genes are TRBV28 and TRBJ1-5; TRBD1 aligns across 8 bases. Germline loops: CDR1 MDHEN, CDR2 SYDVKM. With V trimmed by 6 bases and J by 2 bases, 18 bases remained unmatched. The CDR3 covers 19 residues. CDR3 protein: CASSERRDRLRLGNQPQHF. CDR3 in DNA: TGTGCCAGCAGCGAACGCCGGGACAGGTTAAGATTGGGCAATCAGCCCCAGCATTTT.

This clone was seen once. One base separates it from a far larger clone, so it is likely a read error. The rearrangement joins TRBV6-1 to TRBJ2-7, with a tentative D call TRBD2 (6 bases). Germline CDR1 is MNHNS and CDR2 is SASEGT. The CDR3 has 13 residues. As DNA, the CDR3 is TGTGCCAGCAGTGATGCCTGGCTGGATGGGGGGTCATTC. Residues: CASSDAWLDGGSF.

To note about this clone: Other nucleotide sequences from this sample produce the same CDR3. The chain combines TRBV25-1 with TRBJ2-1, with D possibly being TRBD2 (5 bases). Per germline, CDR1 MGHDK and CDR2 SYGVNS. The germline V and J ends were trimmed by 5 bases and 3 bases, with 17 bases remaining between them. The CDR3 runs 16 residues. CDR3 nucleotides: TGTGCCAGCAGTCCGGCCGGTACTAGTGGCTACAATGAGCAGTTCTTC. Translated, it gives CASSPAGTSGYNEQFF.

The rearrangement links TRBV7-8 to TRBJ2-7, with D perhaps TRBD2 (6 bases). V lost 4 bases and J lost 2, with 12 bases in between. The CDR3 covers 14 residues. Germline assignment: CDR1 SGHVS and CDR2 FQNEAQ. The CDR3: CASSSGLIPYEQYF. CDR3 nucleotide sequence: TGTGCCAGCAGCTCCGGACTAATCCCCTACGAGCAGTACTTC.

The chain couples TRBV4-2 to TRBJ2-6; D not resolved. Germline lookup yields CDR1 LGHNA and CDR2 YNFKEQ. The CDR3 totals 16 residues. V dropped 5 bases and J dropped 4 bases, with 15 bases sitting between them. The DNA for the CDR3 is TGTGCCAGCAGCTTCGTGTGGGGTTCAGGGGCCAACGTCCTGACTTTC. Translating it yields CASSFVWGSGANVLTF.

V usage is TRBV18 and J usage is TRBJ1-1; TRBD1 aligns across 7 bases. Germline CDR1 and CDR2: KGHSH and LQKENI. The V segment lost 6 bases and the J segment 1 base; nucleotides outside the gene matches: 5. The CDR3 spans 14 residues. The CDR3 bases are TGTGCCAGCTCCCGGACAGGAGGGAACACTGAAGCTTTCTTT. Residues: CASSRTGGNTEAFF.

This clone was observed a handful of times. This chain uses TRBV28 with TRBJ2-4, with D possibly being TRBD2 (6 bases). With 5 bases removed from V and 0 bases from J, the gap between germline ends came to 14 bases. The V gene's germline CDR1 is MDHEN and CDR2 SYDVKM. The CDR3 totals 16 residues. CDR3 sequence reads: CASSGGSIPAKNIQYF. The CDR3 DNA reads TGTGCCAGCAGTGGGGGGAGCATTCCAGCCAAAAACATTCAGTACTTC. The whole variable domain, filled in from reference TRBV28 and TRBJ2-4, reads DVKVTQSSRYLVKRTGEKVFLECVQDMDHENMFWYRQDPGLGLRLIYFSYDVKMKEKGDIPEGYSVSREKKERFSLILESASTNQTSMYLCASSGGSIPAKNIQYFGAGTRLSVL.

This clone was observed a handful of times. The rearrangement joins TRBV5-1 to TRBJ2-6; 7 bases align to TRBD1. The V gene's germline CDR1 is SGHRS and CDR2 YFSETQ. The trim removed 6 bases at V and 0 bases at J, leaving 3 bases unmatched. The CDR3 runs to 15 residues. The CDR3 DNA reads as TGCGCCAGCACCCCAGGGGGCTCTGGGGCCAACGTCCTGACTTTC. This gives the protein CASTPGGSGANVLTF. The whole variable domain, remainder taken from reference TRBV5-1 and TRBJ2-6, is KAGVTQTPRYLIKTRGQQVTLSCSPISGHRSVSWYQQTPGQGLQFLFEYFSETQRNKGNFPGRFSGRQFSNSRSEMNVSTLELGDSALYLCASTPGGSGANVLTFGAGSRLTVL.

The chain links TRBV6-1 to TRBJ1-5, with D possibly TRBD1 on 6 matching bases. Trimming removed 1 base at V and 7 bases at J, with 17 bases between. Germline lookup yields CDR1 MNHNS and CDR2 SASEGT. The CDR3 loop spans 16 amino acids. CDR3 region: CASSEVFQEGGQPQHF. The CDR3 DNA sequence: TGTGCCAGCAGTGAAGTCTTCCAGGAGGGGGGCCAGCCCCAGCATTTT.

This chain uses TRBV7-3 with TRBJ2-3, with TRBD2 matching 7 bases. This CDR3 is 16 amino acids long. V gave up 4 bases and J gave up 2 bases; unmatched junction bases: 9. Per the germline V gene, CDR1 is SGHTA and CDR2 is FQGTGA. CDR3 nucleotides: TGTGCCAGCAGCTCCTTAGCGGGTACACTCACAGATACGCAGTATTTT. This encodes CASSSLAGTLTDTQYF.

This clone was counted at least ten times. Other DNA sequences within the sample encode an identical CDR3. V gene TRBV9 combines with J gene TRBJ2-5, with 7 bases aligning to TRBD2. J was trimmed by 5 bases and V by 2 bases; bases with no gene match: 6. Germline V lookup: CDR1 SGDLS, CDR2 YYNGEE. The CDR3 spans 14 residues. CDR3 in amino acids: CASSVAGASETQYF. The DNA for the CDR3 is TGTGCCAGCAGCGTTGCGGGAGCGAGTGAGACCCAGTACTTC.

The chain combines TRBV11-1 with TRBJ1-1; D is ambiguous. Germline values: CDR1 SGHAT, CDR2 FQDESV (reference sequence). V was pared by 3 bases and J by 8 bases, with 10 bases between. The CDR3 consists of 12 residues. CDR3: CASSLYGGEAFF. The CDR3 region has the DNA TGTGCCAGCAGCTTGTATGGCGGGGAAGCTTTCTTT.

As regards this clone: The same CDR3 arises from other DNA sequences in this sample as well. The rearrangement links TRBV5-4 to TRBJ1-2, with 7 bases lining up with TRBD1. This CDR3 is built from 14 residues. V gave up 0 bases and J gave up 3 bases; unmatched junction bases: 2. Germline loops: CDR1 SGHNT, CDR2 YYREEE (reference sequence). The CDR3 DNA is TGTGCCAGCAGCTTGGGGGACAGAGACTATGGCTACACCTTC. It translates to CASSLGDRDYGYTF.

This chain links TRBV9 with TRBJ1-1, with TRBD1 matching 7 bases. Germline lookup yields CDR1 SGDLS and CDR2 YYNGEE. This CDR3 region has 14 residues. Trimming took 3 bases from V and 4 from J; bases not matched to a gene: 6. DNA of the CDR3: TGTGCCAGCAGCGGAGAGGGGGCCGGCACTGAAGCTTTCTTT. Translated, it gives CASSGEGAGTEAFF.

This clone was seen at least ten times. This chain connects TRBV5-1 to TRBJ2-1; 13 nucleotides line up with TRBD2. The V and J ends lost 4 bases and 4 bases, in that order; junction bases with no gene match: 5. CDR1 is SGHRS, CDR2 YFSETQ, per germline. This CDR3 is 16 amino acids long. In nucleotides, the CDR3 is TGCGCCAGCAGCCTTGGGACTAGCGGGATTTACAATGAGCAGTTCTTC. Residues: CASSLGTSGIYNEQFF.

The chain is built from TRBV7-6 and TRBJ1-4; unclear D gene. There are 14 residues in the CDR3. Per germline, CDR1 SGHVS and CDR2 FNYEAQ. Trimming pared 1 base from V and 3 bases from J, leaving 6 bases between. CDR3 coding DNA: TGTGCCAGCAGCTTAGGCAACGCTAATGAAAAACTGTTTTTT. It codes for CASSLGNANEKLFF.

A remark on this clone: Additional DNA sequences in this sample encode the identical CDR3. The V call is TRBV5-1, the J call TRBJ2-2, with a possible D match to TRBD2 (6 bases). The CDR3 runs 14 residues. V lost 4 bases to trimming and J lost 4 bases, with 11 bases between them. Germline lookup yields CDR1 SGHRS and CDR2 YFSETQ. This CDR3 is CASSTGGPTGELFF. The CDR3 DNA follows: TGCGCCAGCAGCACCGGGGGACCCACCGGGGAGCTGTTTTTT.